Shown below are 14 T cell receptor beta chains from a single sample sequenced in a study of cytomegalovirus exposure and HLA in healthy donors. 60 Vbeta and 13 Jbeta primers were used in PCR. Clones were sequenced by immunoSEQ multiplex PCR, and TCRdb holds only the in-frame ones, with some missing. Of approximately 240,000 clones in the sample, around 88% are singletons; the top ten hold more than 0.8%. Sequencing was performed on PBMCs. These receptors came from a woman aged 18-29 years in good health and CMV-seronegative.

This chain links TRBV25-1 with TRBJ2-7; TRBD2 aligns across 8 bases. Germline trimming cut 1 base from V and 5 bases from J; bases unmatched to any gene: 13. Germline CDR1 reads MGHDK; CDR2 reads SYGVNS. The CDR3 spans 17 residues. The CDR3 DNA is TGTGCCAGCAGTGAATGGGTCCCGGCTAGCGGGCTGCACGAGCAGTACTTC. Its translation is CASSEWVPASGLHEQYF.

Remarks on this clone: The junction does not match germline at one end; this may be a read error. The V call is TRBV2, the J call TRBJ2-3; D remains ambiguous. Germline CDR1 is SNHLY and CDR2 is FYNNEI. This CDR3 spans 15 amino acids. The CDR3 nucleotides are TGTGCCTGCAGAAGAGCGCCCCCTCGGCACGATACGCAGTATTTT. Translation gives CACRRAPPRHDTQYF.

V usage is TRBV15 and J usage is TRBJ2-7; TRBD2 matches 7 bases. Per the germline V gene, CDR1 is LNHNV and CDR2 is YYDKDF (reference sequence). The CDR3 covers 15 residues. J was trimmed by 2 bases and V by 1 base; bases with no gene match: 5. Here the CDR3 reads CATSRGDYNTYEQYF. For the CDR3, the DNA is TGTGCCACCAGCAGAGGGGACTACAACACCTACGAGCAGTACTTC.

This chain uses TRBV5-1 with TRBJ2-7; D is unclear. Per germline, CDR1 SGHRS and CDR2 YFSETQ. The CDR3 runs to 17 residues. V shed 2 bases and J shed 0 bases, with 18 bases lying between them. DNA for the CDR3: TGCGCCAGCAGCTTACACTCTCTCCCTCGGAGCTCCTACGAGCAGTACTTC. This sequence encodes CASSLHSLPRSSYEQYF.

The chain recombines TRBV4-3 with TRBJ1-2; D not certain. Germline V gene sequence: CDR1 LGHNA, CDR2 YSLEER. Trimming left V 0 bases short and J 2 bases short, with 10 bases between. CDR3 length equals 15 residues. The CDR3 here is CASSQDREENYGYTF. The DNA of the CDR3 is TGCGCCAGCAGCCAAGATAGAGAAGAAAACTATGGCTACACCTTC.

This chain joins TRBV10-1 and TRBJ2-1; tentatively, D is TRBD2 (5 bases). This CDR3 has 16 residues. Trimming took 0 bases from V and 0 from J, leaving 9 bases between them. The germline V gene has CDR1 WNHNN and CDR2 SYGVQD (reference sequence). The CDR3 nucleotides read TGCGCCAGCAGTGAGTCGCAAGGGAGCTCCTACAATGAGCAGTTCTTC. Amino acids: CASSESQGSSYNEQFF.

The V call is TRBV19, the J call TRBJ2-1, with 7 nucleotides matching TRBD2. The germline CDR1 and CDR2 sequences are LNHDA and SQIVND (reference sequence). Germline trimming cut 6 bases from V and 6 bases from J; bases unmatched to any gene: 11. This CDR3 is 15 amino acids long. CDR3 nucleotide sequence: TGTGCCAGTAGGGTGGGAAGCGGCGGGGGCAATGAGCAGTTCTTC. This gives the protein CASRVGSGGGNEQFF.

For the CDR3, the DNA is TGCGCCAGCAGCTTGCCTAGCGGTCAAGAGACCCAGTACTTC. Its protein is CASSLPSGQETQYF. The V call is TRBV5-1, the J call TRBJ2-5; 7 bases are shared with TRBD2. After removal of 1 base from V and 2 bases from J, the junction contained 2 bases not matched to a gene. The CDR3 has 14 amino acids. Germline assignment: CDR1 SGHRS and CDR2 YFSETQ.

Notes on this clone: Compared with germline, one end of the junction differs, possibly owing to a read error. This chain joins TRBV6-4 and TRBJ2-3; 8 bases fit TRBD2. Germline assignment: CDR1 MRHNA and CDR2 SNTAGT. This CDR3 comprises 14 residues. CDR3 residues: CPKQRRGGTDTQYF. DNA of the CDR3: TGCCCCAAGCAGCGGCGGGGGGGCACAGATACGCAGTATTTT.

J is TRBJ1-2 and V is TRBV6-5, with D perhaps TRBD1 (5 bases). Trimming shortened V by 0 bases and J by 10 bases, and 6 bases separated the two germline ends. The CDR3 has 11 amino acids. CDR1 is MNHEY, CDR2 SVGAGI, per germline. The CDR3 loop is CASSYSGVYTF. CDR3 in DNA: TGTGCCAGCAGTTACTCAGGGGTCTACACCTTC.

The DNA of the CDR3 is TGTGCCAGCAGTGCAAGGGGGCACAAGGATGGCTACACCTTC. It codes for CASSARGHKDGYTF. The chain recombines TRBV7-9 with TRBJ1-2; 7 nucleotides align to TRBD1. The CDR3 is made up of 14 amino acids. Trimming removed 6 bases from V and 6 bases from J; junction bases left unmatched: 10. CDR1 and CDR2 (germline): SEHNR, FQNEAQ (reference sequence).

The V gene is TRBV20-1, the J gene TRBJ1-2; D is undetermined. The CDR3 has 11 residues. Germline CDR1 DFQATT, CDR2 SNEGSKA (reference sequence). Trimming took off 6 bases at V and 5 bases at J, with 10 bases between the two ends. CDR3 region: CSAPREYGYTF. CDR3 DNA: TGCAGTGCCCCACGGGAGTATGGCTACACCTTC.

This sequence joins TRBV11-3 and TRBJ2-1, with 8 nucleotides matching TRBD2. Per germline, CDR1 SGHNT and CDR2 YENEEA. Germline trimming cut 0 bases from V and 4 bases from J; bases unmatched to any gene: 14. The CDR3 is 19 residues long. CDR3 bases: TGTGCCAGCAGCTTAGATGAAGATCCGACTAGCGCAAGGTACAATGAGCAGTTCTTC. As protein: CASSLDEDPTSARYNEQFF.

This chain links TRBV7-2 with TRBJ2-7; TRBD2 aligns across 11 bases. Unmatched junction bases numbered 11, after V lost 4 bases and J lost 0 bases. The V gene's germline CDR1 is SGHTA and CDR2 FQGNSA. The CDR3 is made up of 18 amino acids. The CDR3 nucleotides are TGTGCCAGCAGCTATAGCGGGGGGGCCCCTCTGAGCTCCTACGAGCAGTACTTC. It translates to CASSYSGGAPLSSYEQYF.